This T cell receptor (beta chain) originates from a study of shared clonotypes between healthy human individuals. Across the whole study: Used for every donor were three CD4 naive, three CD4 memory, two CD8 naive and one CD8 memory plate.

TCRdb keeps only in-frame clones here, not all; method: immunoSEQ multiplex PCR. The sample comprises more than 400,000 clones, almost 97% of which are singletons, and about 0.054% rests with the top ten. The CDR3 sequence is 15 residues long. Germline CDR1 is SEHNR and CDR2 is FQNEAQ (reference sequence). Trimming stripped 5 bases from V and 5 bases from J, with 16 bases between. The receptor comes from a woman in her 30s in good health. The sequenced sample was naive CD4+ T cells sorted from blood. Subset defined: CD45RA+ positively selected. The chain combines TRBV7-9 with TRBJ1-3; TRBD1 might be the D (5 bases). CDR3 sequence reads: CASSPPGHVRNTIYF. CDR3 bases: TGTGCCAGCAGCCCCCCGGGGCATGTCAGAAACACCATATATTTT.